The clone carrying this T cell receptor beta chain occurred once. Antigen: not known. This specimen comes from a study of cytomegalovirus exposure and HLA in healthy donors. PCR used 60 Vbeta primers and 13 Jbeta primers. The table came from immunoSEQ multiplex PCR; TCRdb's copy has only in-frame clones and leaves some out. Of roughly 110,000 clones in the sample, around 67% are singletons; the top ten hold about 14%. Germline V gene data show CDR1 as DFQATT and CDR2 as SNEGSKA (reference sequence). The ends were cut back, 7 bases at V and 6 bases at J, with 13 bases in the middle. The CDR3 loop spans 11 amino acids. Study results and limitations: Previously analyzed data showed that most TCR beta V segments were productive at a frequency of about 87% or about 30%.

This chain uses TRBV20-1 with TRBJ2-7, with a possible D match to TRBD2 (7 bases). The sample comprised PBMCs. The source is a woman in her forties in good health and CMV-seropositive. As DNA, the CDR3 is TGCAGTGTCGCGGGGGCTGCCGAGCAGTACTTC. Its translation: CSVAGAAEQYF.